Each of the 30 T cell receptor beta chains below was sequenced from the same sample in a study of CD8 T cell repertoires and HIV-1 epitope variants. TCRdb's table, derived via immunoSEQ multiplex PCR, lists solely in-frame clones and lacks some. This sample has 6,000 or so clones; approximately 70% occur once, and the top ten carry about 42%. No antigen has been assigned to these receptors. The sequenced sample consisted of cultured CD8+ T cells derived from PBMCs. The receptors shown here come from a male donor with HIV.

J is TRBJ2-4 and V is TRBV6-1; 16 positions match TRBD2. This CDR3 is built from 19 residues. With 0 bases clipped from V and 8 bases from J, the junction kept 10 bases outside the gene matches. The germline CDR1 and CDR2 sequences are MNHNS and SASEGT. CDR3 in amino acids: CASSEATLGTSGRAYIQYF. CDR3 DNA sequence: TGTGCCAGCAGTGAAGCTACCCTCGGGACTAGCGGGAGGGCCTACATTCAGTACTTC.

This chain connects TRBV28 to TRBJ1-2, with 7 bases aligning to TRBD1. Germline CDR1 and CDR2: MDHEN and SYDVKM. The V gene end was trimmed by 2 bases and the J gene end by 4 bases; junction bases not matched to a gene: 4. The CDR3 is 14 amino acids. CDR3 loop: CASSLVRGGYGYTF. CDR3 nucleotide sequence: TGTGCCAGCAGTTTAGTCAGGGGGGGCTATGGCTACACCTTC.

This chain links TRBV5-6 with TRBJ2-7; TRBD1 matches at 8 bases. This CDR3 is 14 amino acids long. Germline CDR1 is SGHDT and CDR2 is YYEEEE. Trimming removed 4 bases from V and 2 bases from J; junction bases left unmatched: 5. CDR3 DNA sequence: TGTGCCAGCAGCGGGGGACAGGCCCCCTACGAGCAGTACTTC. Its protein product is CASSGGQAPYEQYF.

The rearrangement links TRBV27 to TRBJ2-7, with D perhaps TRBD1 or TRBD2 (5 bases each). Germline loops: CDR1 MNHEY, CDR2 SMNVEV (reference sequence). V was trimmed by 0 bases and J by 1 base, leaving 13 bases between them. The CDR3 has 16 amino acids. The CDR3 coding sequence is TGTGCCAGCAGTTTATCGTTAGGGACGTTGTCCTACGAGCAGTACTTC. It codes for CASSLSLGTLSYEQYF.

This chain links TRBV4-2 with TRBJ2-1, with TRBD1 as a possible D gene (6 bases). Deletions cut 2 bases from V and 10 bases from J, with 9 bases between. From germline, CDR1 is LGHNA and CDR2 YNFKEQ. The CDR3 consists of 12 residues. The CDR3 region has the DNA TGTGCCAGCAGCCAATCCCAGGGGGAGCAGTTCTTC. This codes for CASSQSQGEQFF.

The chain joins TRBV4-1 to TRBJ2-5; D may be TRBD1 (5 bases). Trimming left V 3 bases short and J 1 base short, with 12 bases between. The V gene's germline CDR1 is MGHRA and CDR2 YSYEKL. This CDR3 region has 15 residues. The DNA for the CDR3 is TGCGCCAGCAGCCAGTTAGACAGCGTCCAAGAGACCCAGTACTTC. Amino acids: CASSQLDSVQETQYF.

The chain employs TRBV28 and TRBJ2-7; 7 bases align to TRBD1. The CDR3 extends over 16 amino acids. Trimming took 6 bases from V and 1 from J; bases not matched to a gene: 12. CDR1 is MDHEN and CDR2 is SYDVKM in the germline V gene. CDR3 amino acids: CASSLDRAFPSYEQYF. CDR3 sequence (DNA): TGTGCCAGCAGCCTCGACAGGGCTTTCCCTTCCTACGAGCAGTACTTC. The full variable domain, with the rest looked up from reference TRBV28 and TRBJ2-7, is DVKVTQSSRYLVKRTGEKVFLECVQDMDHENMFWYRQDPGLGLRLIYFSYDVKMKEKGDIPEGYSVSREKKERFSLILESASTNQTSMYLCASSLDRAFPSYEQYFGPGTRLTVT.

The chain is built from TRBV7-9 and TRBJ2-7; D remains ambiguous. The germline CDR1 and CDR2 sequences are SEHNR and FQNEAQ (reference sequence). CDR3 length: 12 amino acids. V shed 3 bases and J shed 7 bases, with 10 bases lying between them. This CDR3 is CASSFSTGEQYF. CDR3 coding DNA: TGTGCCAGCAGCTTCTCGACCGGAGAGCAGTACTTC.

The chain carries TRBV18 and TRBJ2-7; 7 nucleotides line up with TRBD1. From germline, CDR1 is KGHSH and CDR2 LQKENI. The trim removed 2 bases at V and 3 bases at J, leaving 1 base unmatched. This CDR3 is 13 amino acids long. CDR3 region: CASSPSGGYEQYF. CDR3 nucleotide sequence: TGTGCCAGCTCACCATCAGGGGGCTACGAGCAGTACTTC.

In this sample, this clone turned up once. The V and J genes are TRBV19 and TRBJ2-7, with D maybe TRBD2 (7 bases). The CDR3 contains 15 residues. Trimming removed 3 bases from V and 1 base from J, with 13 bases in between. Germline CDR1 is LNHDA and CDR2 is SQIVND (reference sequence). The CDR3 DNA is TGTGCCAGTAGTATGGCTGGGGGGGCGTCCTACGAGCAGTACTTC. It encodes CASSMAGGASYEQYF.

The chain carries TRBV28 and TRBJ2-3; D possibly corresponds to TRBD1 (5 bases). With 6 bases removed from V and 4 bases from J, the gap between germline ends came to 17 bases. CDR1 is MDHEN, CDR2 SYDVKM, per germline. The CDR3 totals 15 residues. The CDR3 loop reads CASSPSQVGADTQYF. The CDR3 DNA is TGTGCCAGCAGCCCATCCCAGGTAGGGGCAGATACGCAGTATTTT.

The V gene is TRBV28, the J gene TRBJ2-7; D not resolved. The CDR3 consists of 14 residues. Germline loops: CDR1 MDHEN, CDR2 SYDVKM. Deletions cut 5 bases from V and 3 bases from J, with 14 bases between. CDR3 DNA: TGTGCCAGCAGTGAACGATTGGTTATCTACGAGCAGTACTTC. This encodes CASSERLVIYEQYF.

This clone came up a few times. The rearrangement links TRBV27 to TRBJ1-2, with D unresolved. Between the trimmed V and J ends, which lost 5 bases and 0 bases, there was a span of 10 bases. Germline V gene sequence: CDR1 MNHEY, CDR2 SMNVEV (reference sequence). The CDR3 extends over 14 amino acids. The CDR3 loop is CASSLEAANYGYTF. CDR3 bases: TGTGCCAGCAGTCTTGAGGCAGCTAACTATGGCTACACCTTC.

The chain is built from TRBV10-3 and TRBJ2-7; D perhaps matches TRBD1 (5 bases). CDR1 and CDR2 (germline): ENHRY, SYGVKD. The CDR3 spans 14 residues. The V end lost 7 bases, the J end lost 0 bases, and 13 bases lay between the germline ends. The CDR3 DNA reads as TGTGCCATCAAAGATGGGGCCAGCTCCTACGAGCAGTACTTC. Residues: CAIKDGASSYEQYF.

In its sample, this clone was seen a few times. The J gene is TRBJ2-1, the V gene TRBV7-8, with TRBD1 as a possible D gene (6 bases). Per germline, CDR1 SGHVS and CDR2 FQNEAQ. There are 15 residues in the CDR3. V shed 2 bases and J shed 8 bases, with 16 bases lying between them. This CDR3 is CASSLTQGPSDEQFF. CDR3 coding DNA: TGTGCCAGCAGCTTAACACAGGGCCCCTCGGATGAGCAGTTCTTC.

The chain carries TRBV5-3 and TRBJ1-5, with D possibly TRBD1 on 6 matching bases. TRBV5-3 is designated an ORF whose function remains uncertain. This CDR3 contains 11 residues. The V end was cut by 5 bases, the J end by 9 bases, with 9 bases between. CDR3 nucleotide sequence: TGTGCCAGAAGTGGGGGCGCGCCCCAGCATTTT. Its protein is CARSGGAPQHF.

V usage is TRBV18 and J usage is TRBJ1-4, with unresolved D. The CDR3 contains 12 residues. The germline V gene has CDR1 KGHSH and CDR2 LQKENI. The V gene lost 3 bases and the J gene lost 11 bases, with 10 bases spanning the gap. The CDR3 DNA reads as TGTGCCAGCTCACCCCAGCGGTCTAAACTGTTTTTT. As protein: CASSPQRSKLFF.

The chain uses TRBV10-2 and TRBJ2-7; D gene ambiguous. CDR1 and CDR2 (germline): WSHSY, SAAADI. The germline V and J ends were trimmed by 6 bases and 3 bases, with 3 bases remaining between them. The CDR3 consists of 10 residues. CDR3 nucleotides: TGCGCCAGCAGGGACTACGAGCAGTACTTC. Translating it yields CASRDYEQYF.

The CDR3 reads CASSEKLAGALGYQETQYF. In DNA form, the CDR3 reads TGTGCCAGCAGTGAAAAACTAGCGGGAGCGTTAGGGTACCAAGAGACCCAGTACTTC. The chain is built from TRBV6-1 and TRBJ2-5; 11 positions agree with TRBD2. Germline V gene data show CDR1 as MNHNS and CDR2 as SASEGT. The J segment lost 0 bases and the V segment lost 2 bases, leaving 11 bases of the junction unmatched. The CDR3 has 19 amino acids.

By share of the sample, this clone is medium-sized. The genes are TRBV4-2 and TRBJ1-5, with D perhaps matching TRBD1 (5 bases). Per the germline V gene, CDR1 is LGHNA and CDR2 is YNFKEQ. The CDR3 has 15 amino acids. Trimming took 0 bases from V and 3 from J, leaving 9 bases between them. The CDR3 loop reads CASSQEGETNQPQHF. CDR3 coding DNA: TGTGCCAGCAGCCAAGAAGGGGAAACCAATCAGCCCCAGCATTTT.

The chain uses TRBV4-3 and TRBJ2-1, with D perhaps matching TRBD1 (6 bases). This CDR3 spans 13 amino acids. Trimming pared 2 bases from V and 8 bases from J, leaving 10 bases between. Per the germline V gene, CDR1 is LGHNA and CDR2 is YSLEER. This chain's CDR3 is CASSQLQGDEQFF. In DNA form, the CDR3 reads TGCGCCAGCAGCCAACTACAGGGCGATGAGCAGTTCTTC.

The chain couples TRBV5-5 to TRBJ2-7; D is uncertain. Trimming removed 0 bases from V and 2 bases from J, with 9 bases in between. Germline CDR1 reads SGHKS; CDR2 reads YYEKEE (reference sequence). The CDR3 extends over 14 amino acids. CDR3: CASSLGGAPYEQYF. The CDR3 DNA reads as TGTGCCAGCAGCTTGGGAGGAGCCCCCTACGAGCAGTACTTC.

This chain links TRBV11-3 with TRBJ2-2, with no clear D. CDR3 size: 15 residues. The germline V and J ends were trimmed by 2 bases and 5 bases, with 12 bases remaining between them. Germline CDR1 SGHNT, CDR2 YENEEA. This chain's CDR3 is CASSLTNTATGELFF. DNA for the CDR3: TGTGCCAGCAGCTTAACTAACACAGCGACCGGGGAGCTGTTTTTT.

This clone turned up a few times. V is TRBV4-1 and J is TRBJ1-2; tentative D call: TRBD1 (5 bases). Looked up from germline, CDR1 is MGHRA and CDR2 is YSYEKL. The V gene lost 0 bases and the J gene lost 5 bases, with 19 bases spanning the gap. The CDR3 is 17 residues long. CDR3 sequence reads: CASSQDPSGNRRYGYTF. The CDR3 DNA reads TGCGCCAGCAGCCAAGACCCCTCGGGTAACAGGCGGTATGGCTACACCTTC.

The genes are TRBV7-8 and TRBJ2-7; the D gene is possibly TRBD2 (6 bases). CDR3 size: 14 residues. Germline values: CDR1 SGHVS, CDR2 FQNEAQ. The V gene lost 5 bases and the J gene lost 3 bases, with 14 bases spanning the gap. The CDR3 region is CASSPRAGHYEQYF. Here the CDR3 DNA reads TGTGCCAGCAGCCCAAGGGCGGGGCACTACGAGCAGTACTTC.

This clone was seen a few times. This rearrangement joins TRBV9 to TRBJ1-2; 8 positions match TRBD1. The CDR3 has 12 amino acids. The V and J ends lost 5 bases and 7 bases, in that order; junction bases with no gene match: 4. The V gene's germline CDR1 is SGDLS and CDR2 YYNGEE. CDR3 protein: CASRGQVSGYTF. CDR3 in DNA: TGTGCCAGCAGGGGACAGGTTAGTGGCTACACCTTC.

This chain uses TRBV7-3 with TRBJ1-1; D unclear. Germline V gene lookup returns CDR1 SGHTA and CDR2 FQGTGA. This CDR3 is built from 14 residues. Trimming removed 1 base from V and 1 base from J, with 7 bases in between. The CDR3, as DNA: TGTGCCAGCAGCTTAAATGATGCGAACACTGAAGCTTTCTTT. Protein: CASSLNDANTEAFF.

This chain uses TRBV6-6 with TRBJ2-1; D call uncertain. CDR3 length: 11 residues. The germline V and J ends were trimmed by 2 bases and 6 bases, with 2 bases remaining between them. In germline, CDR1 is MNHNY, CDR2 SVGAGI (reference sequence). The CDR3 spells CASSYSNEQFF. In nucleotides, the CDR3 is TGTGCCAGCAGTTACAGCAATGAGCAGTTCTTC.

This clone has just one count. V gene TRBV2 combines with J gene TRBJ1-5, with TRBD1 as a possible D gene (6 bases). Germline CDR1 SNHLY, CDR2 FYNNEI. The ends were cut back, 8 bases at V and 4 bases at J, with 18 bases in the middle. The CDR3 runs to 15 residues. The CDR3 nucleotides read TGTGCCAGCGATGAGGGGGTCACCCTAAATCAGCCCCAGCATTTT. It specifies CASDEGVTLNQPQHF.

The CDR3 region is CASRVDRGLDEQFF. The CDR3 nucleotides are TGTGCCAGCAGGGTGGACAGGGGGCTTGATGAGCAGTTCTTC. This chain connects TRBV7-9 to TRBJ2-1, with 11 bases lining up with TRBD1. The CDR3 runs 14 residues. V trimming: 6 bases; J trimming: 8 bases; junction bases outside the gene matches: 6. Germline V gene data show CDR1 as SEHNR and CDR2 as FQNEAQ (reference sequence).